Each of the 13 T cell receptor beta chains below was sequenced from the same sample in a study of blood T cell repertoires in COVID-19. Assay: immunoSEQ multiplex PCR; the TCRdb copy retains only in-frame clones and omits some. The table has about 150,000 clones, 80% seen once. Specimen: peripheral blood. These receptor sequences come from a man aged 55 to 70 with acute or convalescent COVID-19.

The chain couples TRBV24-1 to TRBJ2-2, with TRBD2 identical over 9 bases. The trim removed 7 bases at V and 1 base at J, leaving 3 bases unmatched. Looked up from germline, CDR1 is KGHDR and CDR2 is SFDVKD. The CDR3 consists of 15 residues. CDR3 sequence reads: CATRGAGGNTGELFF. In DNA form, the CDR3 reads TGTGCCACCAGGGGAGCGGGAGGGAACACCGGGGAGCTGTTTTTT.

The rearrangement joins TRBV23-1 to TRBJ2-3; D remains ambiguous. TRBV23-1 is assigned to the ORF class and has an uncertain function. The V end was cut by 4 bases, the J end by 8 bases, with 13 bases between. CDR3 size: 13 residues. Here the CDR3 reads CASSPQDTSTQYF. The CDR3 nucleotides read TGCGCCAGCAGTCCCCAAGACACCTCTACGCAGTATTTT.

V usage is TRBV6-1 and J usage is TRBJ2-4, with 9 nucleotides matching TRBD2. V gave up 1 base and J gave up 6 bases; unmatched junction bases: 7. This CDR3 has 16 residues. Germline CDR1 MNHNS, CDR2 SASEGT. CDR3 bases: TGTGCCAGCAGTGAAGGGTCTAGCGGGGACGGAAACATTCAGTACTTC. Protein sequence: CASSEGSSGDGNIQYF.

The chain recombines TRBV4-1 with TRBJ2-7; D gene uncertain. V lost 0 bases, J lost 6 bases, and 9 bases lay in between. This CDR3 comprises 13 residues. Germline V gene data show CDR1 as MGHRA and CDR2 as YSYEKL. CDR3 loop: CASSQDPESEQYF. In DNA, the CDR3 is TGCGCCAGCAGCCAAGACCCGGAGTCCGAGCAGTACTTC.

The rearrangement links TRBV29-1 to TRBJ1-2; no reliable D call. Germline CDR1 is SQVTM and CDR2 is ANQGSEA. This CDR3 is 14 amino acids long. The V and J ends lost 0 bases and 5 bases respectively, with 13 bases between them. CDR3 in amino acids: CSVEDPRRGYGYTF. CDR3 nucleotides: TGCAGCGTTGAAGATCCACGCAGAGGGTATGGCTACACCTTC. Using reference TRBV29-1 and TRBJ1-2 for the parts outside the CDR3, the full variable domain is SAVISQKPSRDICQRGTSLTIQCQVDSQVTMMFWYRQQPGQSLTLIATANQGSEATYESGFVIDKFPISRPNLTFSTLTVSNMSPEDSSIYLCSVEDPRRGYGYTFGSGTRLTVV.

CDR3 sequence: CASKTTGAQDYGYTF. The CDR3 DNA is TGTGCCAGTAAAACCACAGGGGCCCAAGACTATGGCTACACCTTC. The V gene is TRBV19, the J gene TRBJ1-2, with 7 positions matching TRBD1. V lost 7 bases and J lost 3; bases outside the gene matches: 11. Germline CDR1 and CDR2: LNHDA and SQIVND (reference sequence). The CDR3 spans 15 residues.

The chain's CDR3 is CASSQGVNTEAFF. CDR3 coding DNA: TGTGCCAGCAGTCAAGGGGTGAACACTGAAGCTTTCTTT. V is TRBV12-3 or TRBV12-4 and J is TRBJ1-1, with D perhaps matching TRBD1 (5 bases). The CDR3 is 13 amino acids. V was shortened by 5 bases and J by 0 bases, with 7 bases between the two germline ends.

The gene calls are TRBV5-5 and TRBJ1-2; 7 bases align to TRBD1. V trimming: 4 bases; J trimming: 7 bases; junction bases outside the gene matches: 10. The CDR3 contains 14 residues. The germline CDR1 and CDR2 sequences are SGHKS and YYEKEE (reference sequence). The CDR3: CASSTWTGVSGYTF. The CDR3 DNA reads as TGTGCCAGCAGCACATGGACAGGTGTTAGTGGCTACACCTTC.

The CDR3 region is CASSRGQGARYEQYF. CDR3 sequence (DNA): TGTGCCAGCAGCCGCGGACAGGGGGCGCGGTACGAGCAGTACTTC. The genes are TRBV7-2 and TRBJ2-7; 11 bases fit TRBD1. The CDR3 consists of 15 residues. After removal of 5 bases from V and 4 bases from J, the junction contained 7 bases not matched to a gene. Germline loops: CDR1 SGHTA, CDR2 FQGNSA.

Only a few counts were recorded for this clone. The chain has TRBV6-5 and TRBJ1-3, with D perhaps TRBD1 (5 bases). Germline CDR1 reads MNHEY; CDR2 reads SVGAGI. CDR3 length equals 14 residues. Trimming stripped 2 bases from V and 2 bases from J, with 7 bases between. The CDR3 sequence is CASSYRGAGNTIYF. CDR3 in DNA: TGTGCCAGCAGTTACCGGGGGGCTGGAAACACCATATATTTT.

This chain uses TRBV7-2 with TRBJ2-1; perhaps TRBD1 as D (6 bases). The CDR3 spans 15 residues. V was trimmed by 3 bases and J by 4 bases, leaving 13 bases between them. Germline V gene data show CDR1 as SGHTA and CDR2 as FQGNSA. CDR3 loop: CASSFRPGQYNEQFF. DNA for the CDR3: TGTGCCAGCAGCTTCAGGCCCGGACAGTACAATGAGCAGTTCTTC.

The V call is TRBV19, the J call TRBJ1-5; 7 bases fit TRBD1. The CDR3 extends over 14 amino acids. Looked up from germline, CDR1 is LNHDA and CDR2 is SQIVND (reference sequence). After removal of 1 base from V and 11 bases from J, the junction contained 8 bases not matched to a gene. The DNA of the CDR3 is TGTGCCAGTAGTATAGGAACAGGGGCGCGGTCCCAGCATTTT. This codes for CASSIGTGARSQHF.

The CDR3 reads CASSPRTASSYEQYF. CDR3 bases: TGTGCCAGCAGCCCCCGGACAGCGAGCTCCTACGAGCAGTACTTC. This chain joins TRBV7-3 and TRBJ2-7; a possible D gene is TRBD1 (6 bases). CDR1 and CDR2 from the germline V gene are SGHTA and FQGTGA. This CDR3 comprises 15 residues. V lost 5 bases and J 0 bases, leaving 14 bases between the germline ends. The variable domain in full, with the rest retrieved from reference TRBV7-3 and TRBJ2-7, is GAGVSQTPSNKVTEKGKYVELRCDPISGHTALYWYRQSLGQGPEFLIYFQGTGAADDSGLPNDRFFAVRPEGSVSTLKIQRTERGDSAVYLCASSPRTASSYEQYFGPGTRLTVT.